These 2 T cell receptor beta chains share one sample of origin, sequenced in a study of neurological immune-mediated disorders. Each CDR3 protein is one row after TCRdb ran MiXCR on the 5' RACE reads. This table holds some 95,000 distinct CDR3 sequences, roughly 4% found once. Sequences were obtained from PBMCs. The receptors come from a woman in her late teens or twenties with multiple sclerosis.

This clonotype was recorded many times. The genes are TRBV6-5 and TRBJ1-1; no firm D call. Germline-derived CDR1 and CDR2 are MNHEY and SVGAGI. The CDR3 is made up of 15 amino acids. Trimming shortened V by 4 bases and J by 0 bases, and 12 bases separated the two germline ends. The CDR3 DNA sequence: TGTGCCAGCAGTTTCCGGGGATCCATGAACACTGAAGCTTTCTTT. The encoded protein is CASSFRGSMNTEAFF.

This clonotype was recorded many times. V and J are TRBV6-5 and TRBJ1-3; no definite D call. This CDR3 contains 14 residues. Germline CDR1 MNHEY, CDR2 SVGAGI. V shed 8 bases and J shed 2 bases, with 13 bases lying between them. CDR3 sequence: CASRTPLAGNTIYF. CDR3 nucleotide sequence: TGTGCCAGCCGGACCCCGCTGGCTGGAAACACCATATATTTT.